These 12 T cell receptor beta chains share one sample of origin, sequenced in a study of T cell responses to AZD1222 COVID-19 vaccine. Assay: immunoSEQ multiplex PCR; the TCRdb copy retains only in-frame clones and omits some. The table has about 100,000 clones, around 90% seen once. Specimen: peripheral blood, collected on day 0 of AZD1222 vaccination. These receptors came from an adult in good health.

This chain uses TRBV28 with TRBJ1-2, with D uncertain. CDR1 and CDR2 from the germline V gene are MDHEN and SYDVKM. CDR3 length equals 11 residues. V was clipped by 2 bases and J by 6 bases, with 4 bases between them. The CDR3 DNA follows: TGTGCCAGCAGTTTAGGGGATGGCTACACCTTC. It translates to CASSLGDGYTF.

V gene TRBV7-3 combines with J gene TRBJ2-1, with D perhaps matching TRBD1 (6 bases). Germline CDR1 SGHTA, CDR2 FQGTGA. This CDR3 region has 14 residues. Trimming took off 2 bases at V and 5 bases at J, with 10 bases between the two ends. CDR3 loop: CASSLVRGHNEQFF. The CDR3 nucleotides are TGTGCCAGCAGCTTAGTCAGGGGACACAATGAGCAGTTCTTC.

This chain uses TRBV9 with TRBJ2-3; 7 bases map to TRBD1. Trimming cost V 0 bases and J 5 bases; bases outside gene matches: 3. The length of the CDR3 is 14 residues. CDR1 is SGDLS, CDR2 YYNGEE, per germline. The CDR3 DNA is TGTGCCAGCAGCGTAGGGGGACAGTTAGATACGCAGTATTTT. Its protein is CASSVGGQLDTQYF.

The chain joins TRBV7-3 to TRBJ2-1, with 10 bases matching TRBD2. Germline CDR1 reads SGHTA; CDR2 reads FQGTGA. With V trimmed by 2 bases and J by 8 bases, 6 bases remained unmatched. The CDR3 extends over 15 amino acids. In DNA form, the CDR3 reads TGTGCCAGCAGCTTAGGGACTAGCGTTAGTCATGAGCAGTTCTTC. Protein sequence: CASSLGTSVSHEQFF.

The rearrangement joins TRBV2 to TRBJ1-5; a weak D match, TRBD1 (5 bases). Germline V CDR1 and CDR2: SNHLY, FYNNEI. V shed 4 bases and J shed 3 bases, with 7 bases lying between them. The CDR3 has 13 residues. DNA of the CDR3: TGTGCCAGCAGTGGACAGATCAATCAGCCCCAGCATTTT. Translation: CASSGQINQPQHF.

The CDR3 region has the DNA TGCGCCAGCAGCTTTCCCTGGGGCGGGGGCACAGATACGCAGTATTTT. Its protein is CASSFPWGGGTDTQYF. The rearrangement uses TRBV5-1 and TRBJ2-3, with a tentative D call TRBD2 (6 bases). Germline assignment: CDR1 SGHRS and CDR2 YFSETQ. V was pared by 2 bases and J by 1 base, with 14 bases between. The CDR3 is 16 residues long.

This clone was observed at least ten times. The chain carries TRBV2 and TRBJ2-2; D is perhaps TRBD1 or TRBD2 (5 bases each). Germline CDR1 is SNHLY and CDR2 is FYNNEI. Deletions cut 8 bases from V and 1 base from J, with 14 bases between. The CDR3 sequence is 15 residues long. For the CDR3, the DNA is TGTGCCAGCCAAGAGGGGCGGGTGAACACCGGGGAGCTGTTTTTT. Translating gives CASQEGRVNTGELFF.

The chain recombines TRBV6-5 with TRBJ1-2; D ambiguous. Trimming left V 2 bases short and J 4 bases short, with 11 bases between. Germline V lookup: CDR1 MNHEY, CDR2 SVGAGI. There are 14 residues in the CDR3. CDR3 sequence reads: CASSYEPGGYGYTF. In DNA, the CDR3 is TGTGCCAGCAGTTACGAACCGGGAGGCTATGGCTACACCTTC.

DNA of the CDR3: TGTGCCAGCTCACCACCGAACGACAGGGTATACGAAAAACTGTTTTTT. As protein: CASSPPNDRVYEKLFF. V usage is TRBV18 and J usage is TRBJ1-4; 7 bases match TRBD1. Germline values: CDR1 KGHSH, CDR2 LQKENI. J lost 8 bases, V lost 0 bases, and 9 bases had no gene match. The CDR3 has 16 residues.

The chain's CDR3 is CASSGLGEQYF. CDR3 DNA: TGTGCCAGCAGTGGGCTCGGCGAGCAGTACTTC. This sequence joins TRBV2 and TRBJ2-7; D ambiguous. CDR1 and CDR2 (germline): SNHLY, FYNNEI. This CDR3 region has 11 residues. V was trimmed by 4 bases and J by 6 bases, leaving 7 bases between them. Drawing the rest from reference TRBV2 and TRBJ2-7, the complete variable domain is EPEVTQTPSHQVTQMGQEVILRCVPISNHLYFYWYRQILGQKVEFLVSFYNNEISEKSEIFDDQFSVERPDGSNFTLKIRSTKLEDSAMYFCASSGLGEQYFGPGTRLTVT.

The rearrangement joins TRBV27 to TRBJ1-5; D remains ambiguous. This CDR3 is built from 15 residues. CDR1 is MNHEY, CDR2 SMNVEV, per germline (reference sequence). V lost 6 bases and J 2 bases, leaving 14 bases between the germline ends. CDR3 nucleotides: TGTGCCAGCAGAACGGTTGGACCGGGCAATCAGCCCCAGCATTTT. Translated: CASRTVGPGNQPQHF.

The J gene is TRBJ1-1, the V gene TRBV28; no reliable D call. Trimming left V 3 bases short and J 6 bases short, with 5 bases between. In germline, CDR1 is MDHEN, CDR2 SYDVKM. The CDR3 length is 11 residues. The CDR3 sequence is CASSLESEAFF. The CDR3 bases are TGTGCCAGCAGTTTGGAGTCTGAAGCTTTCTTT.